The clone carrying this T cell receptor beta chain was recorded only once. Its antigen is as yet unknown. There are 14 residues in the CDR3. Per the germline V gene, CDR1 is SGHRS and CDR2 is YFSETQ. V shed 6 bases and J 2 bases; nucleotides not matched to a gene: 6. These data belong to a study of chemoradiotherapy in HPV16-positive cancers. The study, taken as a whole, reports: HPV-responsive T-cell expansion during chemoradiotherapy was linked to improved recurrence-free survival in HPV16-positive patients. Functional assays defining HPV-specific T cells used only a couple of HPV16-positive patients. Candidate HPV-specific clones and E7-related TCR motifs grew in tumor during treatment.

Sequenced by immunoSEQ multiplex PCR; TCRdb stores in-frame clones only, minus some. Among around 30,000 clones listed, 80% to 95% were seen once. The TCR comes from a human donor with HPV-associated anogenital cancer. The specimen comprised blood, sampled from a patient who underwent chemoradiotherapy. This sequence joins TRBV5-1 and TRBJ1-1, with TRBD1 matching over 8 bases. The CDR3 loop reads CASKPGTGNTEAFF. CDR3 bases: TGCGCCAGCAAACCCGGGACAGGCAACACTGAAGCTTTCTTT.